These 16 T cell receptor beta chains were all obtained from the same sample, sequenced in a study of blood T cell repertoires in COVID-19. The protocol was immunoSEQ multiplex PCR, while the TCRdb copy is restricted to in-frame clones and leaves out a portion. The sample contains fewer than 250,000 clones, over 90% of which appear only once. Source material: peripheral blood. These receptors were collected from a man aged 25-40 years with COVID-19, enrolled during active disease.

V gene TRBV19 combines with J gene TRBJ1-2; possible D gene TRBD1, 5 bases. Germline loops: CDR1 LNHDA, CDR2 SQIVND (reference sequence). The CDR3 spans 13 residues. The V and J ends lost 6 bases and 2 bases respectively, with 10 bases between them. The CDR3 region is CASSPDSNYGYTF. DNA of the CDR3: TGTGCCAGTAGCCCCGACAGCAACTATGGCTACACCTTC.

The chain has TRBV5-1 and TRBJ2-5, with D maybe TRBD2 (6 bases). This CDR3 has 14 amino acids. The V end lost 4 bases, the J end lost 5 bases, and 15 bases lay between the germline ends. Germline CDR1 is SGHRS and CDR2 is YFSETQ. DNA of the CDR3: TGCGCCAGCAGCAACGGGGCAGGGAGGGAGACCCAGTACTTC. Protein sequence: CASSNGAGRETQYF. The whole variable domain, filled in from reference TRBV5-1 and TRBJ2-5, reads KAGVTQTPRYLIKTRGQQVTLSCSPISGHRSVSWYQQTPGQGLQFLFEYFSETQRNKGNFPGRFSGRQFSNSRSEMNVSTLELGDSALYLCASSNGAGRETQYFGPGTRLLVL.

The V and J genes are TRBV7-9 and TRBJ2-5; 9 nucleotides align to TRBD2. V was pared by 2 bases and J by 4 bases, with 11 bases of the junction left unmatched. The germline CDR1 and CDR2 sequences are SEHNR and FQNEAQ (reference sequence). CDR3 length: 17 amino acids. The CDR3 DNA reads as TGTGCCAGCAGCTTACCTAGCGGGGACCCCCATGGAGAGACCCAGTACTTC. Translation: CASSLPSGDPHGETQYF.

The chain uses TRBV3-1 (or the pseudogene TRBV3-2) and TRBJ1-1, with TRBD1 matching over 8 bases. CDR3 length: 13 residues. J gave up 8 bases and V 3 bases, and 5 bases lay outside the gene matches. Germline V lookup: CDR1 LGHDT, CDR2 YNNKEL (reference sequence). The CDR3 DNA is TGTGCCAGCAGCCACCTGGGACAGGCAGAAGCTTTCTTT. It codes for CASSHLGQAEAFF.

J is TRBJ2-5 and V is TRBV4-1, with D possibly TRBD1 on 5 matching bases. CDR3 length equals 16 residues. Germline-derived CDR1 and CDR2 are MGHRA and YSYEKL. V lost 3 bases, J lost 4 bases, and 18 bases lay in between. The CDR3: CASSHRGPRDGETQYF. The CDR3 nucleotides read TGCGCCAGCAGCCACAGAGGACCCAGGGATGGAGAGACCCAGTACTTC.

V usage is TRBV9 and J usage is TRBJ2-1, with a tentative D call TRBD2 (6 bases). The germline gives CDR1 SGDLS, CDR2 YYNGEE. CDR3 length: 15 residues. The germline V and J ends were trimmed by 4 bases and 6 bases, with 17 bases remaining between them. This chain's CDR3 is CASSSGTFTSNEQFF. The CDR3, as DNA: TGTGCCAGCAGCTCCGGGACTTTCACCAGCAATGAGCAGTTCTTC.

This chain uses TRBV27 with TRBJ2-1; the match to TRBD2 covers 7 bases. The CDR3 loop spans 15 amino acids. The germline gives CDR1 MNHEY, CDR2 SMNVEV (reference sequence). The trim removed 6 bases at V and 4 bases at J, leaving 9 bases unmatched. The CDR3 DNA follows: TGTGCCAGCAGCAGCCTCGGCGGGGGTTACAATGAGCAGTTCTTC. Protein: CASSSLGGGYNEQFF.

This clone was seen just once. The CDR3 bases are TGTGCCAGCAGCGCCCGACTAGCGGGGAAGTACAATGAGCAGTTCTTC. It translates to CASSARLAGKYNEQFF. The chain uses TRBV6-4 and TRBJ2-1, with 11 bases aligning to TRBD2. J gave up 4 bases and V 6 bases, and 8 bases lay outside the gene matches. CDR1 and CDR2 (germline): MRHNA, SNTAGT. CDR3 size: 16 residues.

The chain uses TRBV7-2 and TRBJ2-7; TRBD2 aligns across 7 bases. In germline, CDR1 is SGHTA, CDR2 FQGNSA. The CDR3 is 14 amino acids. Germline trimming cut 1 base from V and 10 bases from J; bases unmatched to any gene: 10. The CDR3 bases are TGTGCCAGCAGCTTAGTGGCGGGGGAGGCCGAACAGTACTTC. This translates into CASSLVAGEAEQYF.

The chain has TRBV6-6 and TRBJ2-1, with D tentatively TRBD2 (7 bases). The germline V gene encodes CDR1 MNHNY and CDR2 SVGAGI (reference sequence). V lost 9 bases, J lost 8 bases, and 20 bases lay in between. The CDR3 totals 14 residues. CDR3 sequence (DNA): TGTGCCAGTCGAGGGGGGGGCCTGGGCGATGAGCAGTTCTTC. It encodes CASRGGGLGDEQFF.

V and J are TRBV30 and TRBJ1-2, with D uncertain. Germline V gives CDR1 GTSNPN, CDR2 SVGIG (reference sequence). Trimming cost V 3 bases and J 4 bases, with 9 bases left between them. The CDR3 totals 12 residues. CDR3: CAWSRASYGYTF. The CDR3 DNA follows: TGTGCCTGGAGCCGAGCAAGCTATGGCTACACCTTC.

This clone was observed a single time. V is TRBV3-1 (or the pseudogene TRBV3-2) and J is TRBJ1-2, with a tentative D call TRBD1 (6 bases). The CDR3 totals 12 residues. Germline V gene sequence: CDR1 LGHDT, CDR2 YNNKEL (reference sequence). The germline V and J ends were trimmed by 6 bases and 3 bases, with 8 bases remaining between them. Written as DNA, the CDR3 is TGTGCCAGCAGTGAGGGGGACTATGGCTACACCTTC. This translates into CASSEGDYGYTF.

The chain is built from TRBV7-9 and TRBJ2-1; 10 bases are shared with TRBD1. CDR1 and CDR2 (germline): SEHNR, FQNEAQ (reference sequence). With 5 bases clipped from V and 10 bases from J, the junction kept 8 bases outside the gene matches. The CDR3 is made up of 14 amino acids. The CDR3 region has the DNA TGTGCCAGCAGCATCGGGACAGGGGCAGTAGAGCAGTTCTTC. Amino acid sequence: CASSIGTGAVEQFF.

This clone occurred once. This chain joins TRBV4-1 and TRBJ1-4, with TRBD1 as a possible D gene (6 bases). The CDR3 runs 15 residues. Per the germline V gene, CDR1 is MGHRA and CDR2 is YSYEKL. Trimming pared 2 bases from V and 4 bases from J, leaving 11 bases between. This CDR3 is CASSQNRALNEKLFF. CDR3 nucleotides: TGCGCCAGCAGCCAAAACAGGGCACTTAATGAAAAACTGTTTTTT.

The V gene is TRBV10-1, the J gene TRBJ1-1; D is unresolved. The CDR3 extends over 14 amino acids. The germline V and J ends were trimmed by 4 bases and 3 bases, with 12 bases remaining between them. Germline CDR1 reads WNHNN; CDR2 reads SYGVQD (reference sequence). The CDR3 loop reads CASSVNSRDTEAFF. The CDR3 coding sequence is TGCGCCAGCAGTGTGAATTCGCGGGACACTGAAGCTTTCTTT.

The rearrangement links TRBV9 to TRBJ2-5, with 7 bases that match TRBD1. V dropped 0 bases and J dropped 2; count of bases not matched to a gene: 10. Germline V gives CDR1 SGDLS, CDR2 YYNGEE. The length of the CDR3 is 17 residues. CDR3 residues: CASSVAPTGIGQETQYF. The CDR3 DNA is TGTGCCAGCAGCGTAGCCCCGACAGGGATAGGACAAGAGACCCAGTACTTC.